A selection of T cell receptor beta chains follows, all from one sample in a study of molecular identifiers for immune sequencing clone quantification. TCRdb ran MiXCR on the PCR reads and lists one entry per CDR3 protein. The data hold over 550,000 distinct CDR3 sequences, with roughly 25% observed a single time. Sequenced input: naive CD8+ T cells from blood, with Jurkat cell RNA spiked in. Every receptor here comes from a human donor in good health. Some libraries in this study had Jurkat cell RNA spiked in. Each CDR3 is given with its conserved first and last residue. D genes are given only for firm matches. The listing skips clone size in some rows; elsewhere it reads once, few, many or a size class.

CASSVDGYEQNF,TGTGCCAGCAGCGTAGATGGTTACGAGCAGAACTTC,TRBV9,NA,TRBJ2-7,NA
CSARDLDYPSGDTQYF,TGCAGTGCTAGAGACCTGGACTACCCCTCCGGGGATACGCAGTATTTT,TRBV20-1,many,TRBJ2-3,NA
CASSQSAARGFGEAFF,TGCGCCAGCAGCCAAAGTGCGGCCCGAGGGTTCGGTGAAGCTTTCTTT,TRBV4-3,few,TRBJ1-1,NA
CASSDGGSEAFF,TGTGCCAGCAGCGACGGGGGCTCGGAAGCTTTCTTT,TRBV5-4,few,TRBJ1-1,NA
CASSSLAGSATEAFF,TGTGCCAGCAGCTCCCTGGCAGGGTCGGCCACTGAAGCTTTCTTT,TRBV7-9,many,TRBJ1-1,NA
CASSSPSGLGNEKLFF,TGTGCCAGCAGTTCCCCCTCGGGGTTGGGTAATGAAAAACTGTTTTTT,TRBV6-5,few,TRBJ1-4,NA
CASSLFGQWVYEQYF,TGTGCCAGCAGCTTGTTCGGACAGTGGGTTTACGAGCAGTACTTC,TRBV5-4,NA,TRBJ2-7,NA
CAWDSTEAFF,TGTGCTTGGGACAGCACTGAAGCTTTCTTT,TRBV30,many,TRBJ1-1,TRBD1
CSAPYRDRPHF,TGCAGTGCGCCTTACAGGGATCGGCCCCACTTC,TRBV20-1,NA,TRBJ2-7,NA
CASSGTSGRNEQFF,TGTGCCAGCAGCGGGACTAGCGGGAGAAATGAGCAGTTCTTC,TRBV7-2,NA,TRBJ2-1,TRBD2
CASSIRIANYGYTF,TGTGCCAGTAGTATCAGGATAGCTAACTATGGCTACACCTTC,TRBV19,NA,TRBJ1-2,NA
CATSEDRTENTEAFF,TGTGCCACCAGCGAGGACAGGACGGAAAACACTGAAGCTTTCTTT,TRBV15,many,TRBJ1-1,TRBD1
CSVSGGFQETQYF,TGCAGCGTCTCTGGGGGCTTCCAAGAGACCCAGTACTTC,TRBV29-1,NA,TRBJ2-5,NA
CATSDPQGPGTDTPYF,TGTGCCACCTCGGACCCCCAGGGCCCTGGCACCGATACGCCGTATTTT,TRBV19,NA,TRBJ2-3,NA
CASSQDILGVNYGYTF,TGCGCCAGCAGCCAAGATATTTTAGGGGTTAACTATGGCTACACCTTC,TRBV4-3,many,TRBJ1-2,NA
CASSIGETEAFF,TGTGCCAGTAGTATAGGGGAGACTGAAGCTTTCTTT,TRBV19,many,TRBJ1-1,NA